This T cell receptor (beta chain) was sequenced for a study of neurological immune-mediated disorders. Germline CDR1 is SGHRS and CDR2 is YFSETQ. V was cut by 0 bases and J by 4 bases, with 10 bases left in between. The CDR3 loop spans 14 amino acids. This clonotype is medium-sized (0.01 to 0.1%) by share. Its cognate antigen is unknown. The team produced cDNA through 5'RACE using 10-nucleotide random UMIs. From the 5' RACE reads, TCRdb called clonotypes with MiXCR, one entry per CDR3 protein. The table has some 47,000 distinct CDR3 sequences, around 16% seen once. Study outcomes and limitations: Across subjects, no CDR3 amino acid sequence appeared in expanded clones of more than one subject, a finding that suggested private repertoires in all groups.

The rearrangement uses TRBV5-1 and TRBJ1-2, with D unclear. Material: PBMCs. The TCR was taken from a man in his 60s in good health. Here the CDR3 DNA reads TGCGCCAGCAGCTTGGCTTTGTCCGGCTATGGCTACACCTTC. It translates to CASSLALSGYGYTF.